This T cell receptor (beta chain) was observed in a study of T cells expressing NK-cell markers. The CDR3 is made up of 15 amino acids. It was by 5'RACE template switching with UMIs that TCR beta cDNA was made. TCRdb re-called the 5' RACE reads; one entry per CDR3 protein, DNA not given. In all, the sample yields roughly 450,000 distinct CDR3 sequences. The source of this sequence is a woman between 50 and 59 years old in good health. The sequenced material came from blood T cells: a sorted CD56 or NKG2C T cell subset, CD4+ or CD8+ T cells, or bulk PBMC T cells (not recorded which). This chain links TRBV12-3 or TRBV12-4 with TRBJ1-1; the TRBD1 assignment by TCRdb is unverifiable without DNA. CDR3 residues: CASSRNGQSGAEAFF.